This paragraph covers one T cell receptor beta chain sequence. The method was immunoSEQ multiplex PCR; TCRdb's version includes in-frame clones alone and lacks a portion of them. The sample records tens of thousands of clones, approximately 94% being singletons. These data originate in a study of T cell changes during pregnancy in multiple sclerosis. This CDR3 is 13 amino acids long. The sequencing here drew on CD4+ T cells from peripheral blood mononuclear cells, taken before pregnancy. This chain connects TRBV21-1 to TRBJ2-2; TRBD1 reflects the table's D call only, with no check against the DNA. TRBV21-1 is deemed a pseudogene. The receptor was isolated from a female donor with multiple sclerosis, enrolled in a pregnancy study. The CDR3 is CASSRQGNGELFF. In nucleotides, the CDR3 is TGTGCCAGCAGTCGGCAGGGCAACGGGGAGCTGTTTTTT.